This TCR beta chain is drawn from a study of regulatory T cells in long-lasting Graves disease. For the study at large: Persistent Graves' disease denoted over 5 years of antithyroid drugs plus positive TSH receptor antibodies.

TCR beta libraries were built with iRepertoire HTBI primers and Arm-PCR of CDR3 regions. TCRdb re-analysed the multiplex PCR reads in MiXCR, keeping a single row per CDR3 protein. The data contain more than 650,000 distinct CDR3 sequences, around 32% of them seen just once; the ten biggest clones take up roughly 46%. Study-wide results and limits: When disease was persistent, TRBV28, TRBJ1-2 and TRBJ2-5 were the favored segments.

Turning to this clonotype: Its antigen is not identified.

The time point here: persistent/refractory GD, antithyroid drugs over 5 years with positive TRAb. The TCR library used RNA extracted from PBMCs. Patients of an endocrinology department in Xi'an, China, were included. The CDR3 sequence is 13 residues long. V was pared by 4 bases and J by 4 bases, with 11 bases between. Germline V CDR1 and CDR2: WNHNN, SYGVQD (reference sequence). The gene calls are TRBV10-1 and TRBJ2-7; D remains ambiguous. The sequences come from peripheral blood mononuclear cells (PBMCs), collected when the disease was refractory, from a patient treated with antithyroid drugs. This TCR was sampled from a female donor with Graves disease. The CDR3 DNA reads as TGCGCCAGCAGTGGATACCCAGGATACGAGCAGTACTTC. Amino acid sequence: CASSGYPGYEQYF.